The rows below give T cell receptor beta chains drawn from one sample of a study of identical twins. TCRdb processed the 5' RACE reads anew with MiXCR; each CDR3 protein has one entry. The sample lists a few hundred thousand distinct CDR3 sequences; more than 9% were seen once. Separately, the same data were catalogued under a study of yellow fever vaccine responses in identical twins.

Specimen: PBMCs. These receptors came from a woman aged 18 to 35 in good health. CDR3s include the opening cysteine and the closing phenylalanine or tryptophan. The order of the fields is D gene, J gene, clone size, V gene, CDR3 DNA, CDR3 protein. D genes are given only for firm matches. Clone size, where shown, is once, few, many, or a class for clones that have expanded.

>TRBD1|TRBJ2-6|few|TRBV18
TGTGCCAGCTCACCAAAAACAGGGGGTGATACCTCTGGGGCCAACGTCCTGACTTTC
CASSPKTGGDTSGANVLTF
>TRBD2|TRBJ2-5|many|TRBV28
TGTGCCAGCAGTTTACCTAGCGGGAGTGAGACCCAGTACTTC
CASSLPSGSETQYF
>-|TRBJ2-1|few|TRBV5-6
TGTGCCAGCAGCTTGGTGGCCCTCGAGCAGTTCTTC
CASSLVALEQFF
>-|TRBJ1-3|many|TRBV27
TGTGCCAGCAGTTTAGGGTCTACTGGAAACACCATATATTTT
CASSLGSTGNTIYF
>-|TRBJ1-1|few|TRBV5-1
TGCGCCAGCAGGGATGGGAACACTGAAGCTTTCTTT
CASRDGNTEAFF
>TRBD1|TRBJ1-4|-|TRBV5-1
TGCGCCAGCAGCCAGGGACAGGGTGGCGAAAAACTGTTTTTT
CASSQGQGGEKLFF
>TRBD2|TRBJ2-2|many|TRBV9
TGTGCCAGCAGCGTTTGGAGCGGCGGGACTAGCGGGACCGGGGAGCTGTTTTTT
CASSVWSGGTSGTGELFF
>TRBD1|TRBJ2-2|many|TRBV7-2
TGTGCCAGCAGCTTAGCCGGGACAGGACGTTTTAGCACCGGGGAGCTGTTTTTT
CASSLAGTGRFSTGELFF
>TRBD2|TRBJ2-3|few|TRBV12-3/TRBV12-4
TGTGCCAGCAGCCTCCCCTGGGGAGCGGGAGTCACAGATACGCAGTATTTT
CASSLPWGAGVTDTQYF
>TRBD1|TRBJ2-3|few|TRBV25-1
TGTGCCAGCAGTGGGGGACAGGGTCCCACAGATACGCAGTATTTT
CASSGGQGPTDTQYF
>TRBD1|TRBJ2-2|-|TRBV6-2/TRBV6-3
TGTGCCAGCAGTTTTCCGGGACAGGGAGACACCGGGGAGCTGTTTTTT
CASSFPGQGDTGELFF
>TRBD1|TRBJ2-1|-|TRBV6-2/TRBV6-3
TGTGCCAGCAGTTATACGGGACAGGGGGCGACTAGGTTGGTCTTC
CASSYTGQGATRLVF
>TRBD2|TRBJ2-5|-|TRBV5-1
TGCGCCAGCAGCCGGACGGCTAGCGGGAGATTAGAAGAGACCCAGTACTTC
CASSRTASGRLEETQYF
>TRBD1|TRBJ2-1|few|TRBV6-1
TGTGCCAGCAGTCAAACAGGGGATGGAGGTGAGCAGTTCTTC
CASSQTGDGGEQFF
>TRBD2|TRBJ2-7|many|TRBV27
TGTGCCAGCAGTTTACCCACCGGGGGGGGGAGGAACGAGCAGTACTTC
CASSLPTGGGRNEQYF
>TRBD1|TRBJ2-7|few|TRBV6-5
TGTGCCAGCAGTTACTCGTGGACAGGGGGCGGCGAGCAGTACTTC
CASSYSWTGGGEQYF
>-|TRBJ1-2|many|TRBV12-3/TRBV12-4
TGTGCCAGCAGTTTTCGAACATATGGCTACACCTTC
CASSFRTYGYTF
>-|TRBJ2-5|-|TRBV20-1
TGCAGTGCTAGAGATAGGCTGGGCACAGGGAAGTCCCAGTACTTC
CSARDRLGTGKSQYF
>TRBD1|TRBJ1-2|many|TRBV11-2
TGTGCCAGCAGCTTAGGCAGGGGGTCTGGCTACACCTTC
CASSLGRGSGYTF
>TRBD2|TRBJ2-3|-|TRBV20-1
TGCAGTGCTATGACTAGCGGGGCCGGAGATACGCAGTATTTT
CSAMTSGAGDTQYF
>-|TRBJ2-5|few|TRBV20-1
TGCAGTGCTAGACCCTCCAAAGTCCACTGGGCCCAAGAGACCCAGTACTTC
CSARPSKVHWAQETQYF
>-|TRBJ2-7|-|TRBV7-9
TGTGCCAGCAGCATCCTCTCCGGGACGAGGAAGGTAGAGCAGTACTTC
CASSILSGTRKVEQYF
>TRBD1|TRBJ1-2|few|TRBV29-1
TGCAGCGTTGTTTCCATTTCGGGACAGGGGATCCATGGCTACACCTTC
CSVVSISGQGIHGYTF
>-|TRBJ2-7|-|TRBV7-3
TGTGCCAGCAGCTTAATGGCCGGCGCCGAGCAGTACTTC
CASSLMAGAEQYF
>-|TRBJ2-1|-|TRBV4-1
TGCGCCAGCAGCCTCCTGTACGAGGCCTCGGGTAGCAATGAGCAGTTCTTC
CASSLLYEASGSNEQFF
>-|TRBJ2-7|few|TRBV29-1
TGCAGCGTTGCAGGGACTTTTTACGAGCAGTACTTC
CSVAGTFYEQYF
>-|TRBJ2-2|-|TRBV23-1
TGCGCCAGCAGTCAATCACTGCTGAGGGGGTTGACTGGTGGAACCGGGGAGCTGTTTTTT
CASSQSLLRGLTGGTGELFF
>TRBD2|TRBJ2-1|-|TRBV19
TGTGCCAGTAGTATCCTAGCGGGGCGACACAATGAGCAGTTCTTC
CASSILAGRHNEQFF
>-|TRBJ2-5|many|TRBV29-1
TGCAGCGTTAAGGAGGGCCAAGAGACCCAGTACTTC
CSVKEGQETQYF
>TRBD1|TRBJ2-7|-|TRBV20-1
TGCAGTGCTGGGGGACAGTCCTACGAGCAGTACTTC
CSAGGQSYEQYF
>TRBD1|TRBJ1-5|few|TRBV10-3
TGTGCCATCAGTGCTACAGGGGACTCGCCCCAGCATTTT
CAISATGDSPQHF
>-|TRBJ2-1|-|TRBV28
TGTGCCAGCAGTTTACTCTTCGAGGATGAGCAGTTCTTC
CASSLLFEDEQFF
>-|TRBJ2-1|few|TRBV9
TGTGCCAGCAGCGTAGTGTGGACGTCGGGCAATGAGCAGTTCTTC
CASSVVWTSGNEQFF
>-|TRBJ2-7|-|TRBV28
TGTGCCAGCACCCCTAGCCGGAGCTCCTACGAGCAGTACTTC
CASTPSRSSYEQYF
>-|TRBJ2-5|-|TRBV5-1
TGCGCCAGCAGCTCGGGAAGTCGGGAGACCCAGTACTTC
CASSSGSRETQYF
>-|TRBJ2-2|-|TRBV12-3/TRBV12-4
TGTGCCAGCACAAATGGGGCCGGGGAGCTGTTTTTT
CASTNGAGELFF
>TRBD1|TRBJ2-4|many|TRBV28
TGTGCCAGCAGTTTATCCGACAGGGGGGGCAAAAACATTCAGTACTTC
CASSLSDRGGKNIQYF
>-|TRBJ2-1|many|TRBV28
TGTGCCAGCAGCCCTCGGGAAAATGAGCAGTTCTTC
CASSPRENEQFF
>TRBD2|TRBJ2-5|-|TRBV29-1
TGCAGCGTACCAGCGGGGGGACCCCAAGAGACCCAGTACTTC
CSVPAGGPQETQYF
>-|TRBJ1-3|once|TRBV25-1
TGTGCCAGCAGCGATTTCGGAAACACCATATATTTT
CASSDFGNTIYF
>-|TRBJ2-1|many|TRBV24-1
TGTGCCACCAGTACGGGGAAGGGAGGCAATGAGCAGTTCTTC
CATSTGKGGNEQFF
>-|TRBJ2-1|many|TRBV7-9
TGTGCCAGCAGAGACCTACTAGCCCATGAGCAGTTCTTC
CASRDLLAHEQFF
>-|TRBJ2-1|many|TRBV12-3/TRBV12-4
TGTGCCAGCTCACCGACGGGGGAGCAGTTCTTC
CASSPTGEQFF
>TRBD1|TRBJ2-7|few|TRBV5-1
TGCGCCAGCAGCTTGGCCAGAGTAGGACAGGGGAGCAACGAGCAGTACTTC
CASSLARVGQGSNEQYF
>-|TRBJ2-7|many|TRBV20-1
TGCAGTGCTAGAGATCTTCGGGGGTGGGGGCAGTACTTC
CSARDLRGWGQYF